This TCR beta chain was retrieved from a study of blood T cell repertoires in COVID-19. Turning to the study itself: Sample material is recorded as cDNA or gDNA derived from T cells, B-cell-depleted T cells, or PBMCs.

Source study methods: By means of reference gene primer amplification, nucleated cell counts were estimated. Libraries were prepared by immunoSEQ multiplex PCR; TCRdb keeps only in-frame clonotypes and omits some of them. Clone size and the V and J calls come from that table; the DNA yielded D and trimming. The top ten clones hold 5% to 6.5% of a sample with around 19,000 clones, roughly nine tenths of them seen once. Trimming cost V 0 bases and J 8 bases, with 11 bases left between them. The CDR3 has 14 residues. In germline, CDR1 is MGHRA, CDR2 YSYEKL. The source is a human donor in a cohort sampled during active COVID-19. Sequencing used peripheral blood. The chain recombines TRBV4-1 with TRBJ2-1, with D unclear. The CDR3 DNA is TGCGCCAGCAGCCAAGAGTTAGCTTACGATGAGCAGTTCTTC. Amino acids: CASSQELAYDEQFF.